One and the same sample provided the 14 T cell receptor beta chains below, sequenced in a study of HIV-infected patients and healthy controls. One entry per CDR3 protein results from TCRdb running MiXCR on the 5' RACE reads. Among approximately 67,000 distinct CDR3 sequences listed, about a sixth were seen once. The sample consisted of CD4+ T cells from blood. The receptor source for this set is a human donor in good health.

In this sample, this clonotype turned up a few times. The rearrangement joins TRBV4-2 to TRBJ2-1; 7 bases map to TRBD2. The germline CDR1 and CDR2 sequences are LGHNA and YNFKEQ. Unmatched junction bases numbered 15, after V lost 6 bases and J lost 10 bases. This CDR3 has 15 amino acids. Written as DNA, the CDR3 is TGTGCCAGCAGAAAAAGCGGGGCCGCCTTGGGGGAGCAGTTCTTC. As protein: CASRKSGAALGEQFF.

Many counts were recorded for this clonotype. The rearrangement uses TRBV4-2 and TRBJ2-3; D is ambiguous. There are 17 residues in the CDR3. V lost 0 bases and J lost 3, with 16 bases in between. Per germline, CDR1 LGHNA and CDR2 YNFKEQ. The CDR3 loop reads CASSQDSHYTVTDTQYF. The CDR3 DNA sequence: TGTGCCAGCAGCCAAGATTCGCACTACACGGTGACAGATACGCAGTATTTT.

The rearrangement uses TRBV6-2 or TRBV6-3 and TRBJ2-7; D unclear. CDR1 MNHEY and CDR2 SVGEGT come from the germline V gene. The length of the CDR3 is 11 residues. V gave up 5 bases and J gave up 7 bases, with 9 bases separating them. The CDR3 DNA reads TGTGCCAGCAGTAAGGAGAAAGAGCAGTACTTC. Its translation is CASSKEKEQYF.

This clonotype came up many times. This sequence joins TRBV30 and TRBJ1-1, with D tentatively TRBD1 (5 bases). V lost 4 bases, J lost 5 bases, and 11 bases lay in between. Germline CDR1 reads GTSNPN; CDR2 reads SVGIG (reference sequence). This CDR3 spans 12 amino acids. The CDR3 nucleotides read TGTGCCTGGATCCGGGGGTTAACTGAAGCTTTCTTT. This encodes CAWIRGLTEAFF. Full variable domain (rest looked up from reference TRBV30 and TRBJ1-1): SQTIHQWPATLVQPVGSPLSLECTVEGTSNPNLYWYRQAAGRGLQLLFYSVGIGQISSEVPQNLSASRPQDRQFILSSKKLLLSDSGFYLCAWIRGLTEAFFGQGTRLTVV.

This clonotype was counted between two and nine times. CDR3 residues: CSARRGTGNEKLFF. The DNA for the CDR3 is TGCAGTGCTAGAAGAGGGACAGGGAATGAAAAACTGTTTTTT. The chain employs TRBV20-1 and TRBJ1-4, with TRBD1 matching 9 bases. CDR3 length equals 14 residues. The germline V gene encodes CDR1 DFQATT and CDR2 SNEGSKA (reference sequence). With 2 bases clipped from V and 5 bases from J, the junction kept 3 bases outside the gene matches.

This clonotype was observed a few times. DNA of the CDR3: TGCGCCAGCAGCTTGGCCCAGACTAGCGGGCAGTATTTT. Translation: CASSLAQTSGQYF. V and J are TRBV5-1 and TRBJ2-3; 9 bases align to TRBD2. The germline V gene has CDR1 SGHRS and CDR2 YFSETQ. V gave up 0 bases and J gave up 11 bases; unmatched junction bases: 4. The CDR3 is made up of 13 amino acids. Full variable domain (missing parts from reference TRBV5-1 and TRBJ2-3): KAGVTQTPRYLIKTRGQQVTLSCSPISGHRSVSWYQQTPGQGLQFLFEYFSETQRNKGNFPGRFSGRQFSNSRSEMNVSTLELGDSALYLCASSLAQTSGQYFGPGTRLTVL.

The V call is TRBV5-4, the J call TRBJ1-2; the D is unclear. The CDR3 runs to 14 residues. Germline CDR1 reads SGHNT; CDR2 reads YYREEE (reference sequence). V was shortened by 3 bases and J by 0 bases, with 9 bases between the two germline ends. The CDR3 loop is CASSSGPTNYGYTF. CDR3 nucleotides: TGTGCCAGCAGCTCCGGGCCGACTAACTATGGCTACACCTTC.

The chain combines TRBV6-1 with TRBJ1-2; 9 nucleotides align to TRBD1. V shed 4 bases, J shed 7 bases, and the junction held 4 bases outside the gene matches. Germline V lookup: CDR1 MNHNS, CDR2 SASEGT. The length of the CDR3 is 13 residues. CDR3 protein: CASSGQGGVGYTF. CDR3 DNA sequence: TGTGCCAGCAGTGGACAGGGGGGGGTTGGCTACACCTTC.

CDR3 protein: CASIQRRGGTEAFF. The DNA of the CDR3 is TGTGCCAGCATCCAACGGAGGGGTGGCACTGAAGCTTTCTTT. The rearrangement uses TRBV7-8 and TRBJ1-1, with TRBD1 as a possible D gene (5 bases). V lost 7 bases, J lost 4 bases, and 16 bases lay in between. Germline V CDR1 and CDR2: SGHVS, FQNEAQ. This CDR3 region has 14 residues.

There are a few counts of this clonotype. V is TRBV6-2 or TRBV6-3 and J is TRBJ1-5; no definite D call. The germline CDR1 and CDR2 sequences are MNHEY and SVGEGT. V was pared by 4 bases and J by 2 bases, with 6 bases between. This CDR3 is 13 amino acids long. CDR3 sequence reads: CASSWTGNQPQHF. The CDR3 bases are TGTGCCAGCAGTTGGACGGGCAATCAGCCCCAGCATTTT.

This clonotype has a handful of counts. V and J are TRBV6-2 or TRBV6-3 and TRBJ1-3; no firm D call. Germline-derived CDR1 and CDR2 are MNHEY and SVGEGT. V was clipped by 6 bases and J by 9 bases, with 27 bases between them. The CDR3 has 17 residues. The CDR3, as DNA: TGTGCCAGCAGACCCCTCGCCCCTCTTGGGAGGACCGGCACCATATATTTT. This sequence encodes CASRPLAPLGRTGTIYF.

Written as DNA, the CDR3 is TGTGCCTGGAGTCATCCAGGGGGCTCGGTGCAGTACTTC. It yields the protein CAWSHPGGSVQYF. The V gene is TRBV30, the J gene TRBJ2-7; 8 bases align to TRBD1. The ends lost 2 bases at V and 9 bases at J; junction bases unmatched: 9. This CDR3 contains 13 residues. In germline, CDR1 is GTSNPN, CDR2 SVGIG (reference sequence).

Here the CDR3 reads CASSQDPFGNEQFF. The CDR3 DNA follows: TGCGCCAGCAGCCAAGACCCATTTGGCAATGAGCAGTTCTTC. The gene calls are TRBV4-3 and TRBJ2-1, with D hard to call. The V and J ends lost 0 bases and 6 bases respectively, with 9 bases between them. CDR3 size: 14 residues. The germline gives CDR1 LGHNA, CDR2 YSLEER.

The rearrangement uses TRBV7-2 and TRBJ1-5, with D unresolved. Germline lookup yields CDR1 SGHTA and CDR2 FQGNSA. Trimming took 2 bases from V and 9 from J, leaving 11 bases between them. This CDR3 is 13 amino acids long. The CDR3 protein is CASSLNMVAPQHF. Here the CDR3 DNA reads TGTGCCAGCAGCTTAAATATGGTGGCGCCCCAGCATTTT.